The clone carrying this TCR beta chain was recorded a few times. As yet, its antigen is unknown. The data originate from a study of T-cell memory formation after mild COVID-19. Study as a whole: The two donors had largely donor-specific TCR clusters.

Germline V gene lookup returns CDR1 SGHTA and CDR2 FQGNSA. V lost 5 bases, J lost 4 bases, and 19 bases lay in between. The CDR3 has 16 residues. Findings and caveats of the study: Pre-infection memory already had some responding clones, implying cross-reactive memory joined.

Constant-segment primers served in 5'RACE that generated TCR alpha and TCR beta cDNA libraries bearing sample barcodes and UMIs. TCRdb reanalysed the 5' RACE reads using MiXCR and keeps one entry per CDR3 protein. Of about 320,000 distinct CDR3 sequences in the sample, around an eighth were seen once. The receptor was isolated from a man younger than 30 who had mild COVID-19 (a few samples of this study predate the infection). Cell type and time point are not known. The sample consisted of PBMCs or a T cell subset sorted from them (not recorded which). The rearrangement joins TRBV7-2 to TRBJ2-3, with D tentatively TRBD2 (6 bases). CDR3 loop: CASSPPGLDFSDTQYF. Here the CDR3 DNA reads TGTGCCAGCAGCCCTCCGGGACTGGATTTTTCAGATACGCAGTATTTT. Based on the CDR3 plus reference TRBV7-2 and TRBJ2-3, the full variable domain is GAGVSQSPSNKVTEKGKDVELRCDPISGHTALYWYRQSLGQGLEFLIYFQGNSAPDKSGLPSDRFSAERTGGSVSTLTIQRTQQEDSAVYLCASSPPGLDFSDTQYFGPGTRLTVL.